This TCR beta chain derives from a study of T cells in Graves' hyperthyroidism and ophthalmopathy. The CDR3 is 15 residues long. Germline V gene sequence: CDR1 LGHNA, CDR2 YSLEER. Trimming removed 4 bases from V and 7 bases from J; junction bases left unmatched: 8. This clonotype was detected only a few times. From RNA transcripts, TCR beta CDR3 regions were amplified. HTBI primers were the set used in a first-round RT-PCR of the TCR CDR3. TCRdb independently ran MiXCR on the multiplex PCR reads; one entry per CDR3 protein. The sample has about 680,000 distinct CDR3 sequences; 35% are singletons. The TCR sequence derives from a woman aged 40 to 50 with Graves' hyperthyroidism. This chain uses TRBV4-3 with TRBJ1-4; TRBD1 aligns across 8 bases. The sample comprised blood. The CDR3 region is CASSLKDREGEKLFF. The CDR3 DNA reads TGCGCCAGCAGCCTCAAGGACAGGGAAGGTGAAAAACTGTTTTTT.